These 21 T cell receptor beta chains were sequenced from one sample in a study of cytomegalovirus exposure and HLA in healthy donors. Primers: 60 Vbeta forward and 13 Jbeta reverse. The protocol was immunoSEQ multiplex PCR, while the TCRdb copy is restricted to in-frame clones and leaves out a portion. Found here are fewer than 130,000 clones, 76% of them singletons; the top ten hold under 15%. The sequencing sample was made of PBMCs. The source is a man aged 25 to 40 in good health and CMV-seropositive.

This clone was seen a few times. J is TRBJ2-2 and V is TRBV18, with TRBD2 identical over 15 bases. The germline gives CDR1 KGHSH, CDR2 LQKENI. The CDR3 extends over 18 amino acids. Losses at the gene ends were 3 bases for V and 5 bases for J; bases not matched to a gene: 7. The CDR3 region is CASSPPGLAGGPTGELFF. CDR3 nucleotide sequence: TGTGCCAGCTCACCGCCGGGACTAGCGGGGGGCCCAACCGGGGAGCTGTTTTTT.

The rearrangement joins TRBV7-3 to TRBJ2-3, with 9 bases matching TRBD1. The CDR3 totals 15 residues. Germline V CDR1 and CDR2: SGHTA, FQGTGA. J gave up 4 bases and V 5 bases, and 7 bases lay outside the gene matches. The CDR3 sequence: CASSRTGGTPDTQYF. The CDR3 DNA reads as TGTGCCAGCAGCCGTACAGGGGGCACCCCAGATACGCAGTATTTT. The whole variable domain, remainder taken from reference TRBV7-3 and TRBJ2-3, is GAGVSQTPSNKVTEKGKYVELRCDPISGHTALYWYRQSLGQGPEFLIYFQGTGAADDSGLPNDRFFAVRPEGSVSTLKIQRTERGDSAVYLCASSRTGGTPDTQYFGPGTRLTVL.

The CDR3, as DNA: TGTGCCAGTAGTATAGATCCGGGGGAGACCCAGTACTTC. Translating gives CASSIDPGETQYF. V gene TRBV19 combines with J gene TRBJ2-5; D may be TRBD2 (5 bases). The CDR3 runs 13 residues. Trimming shortened V by 0 bases and J by 5 bases, and 7 bases separated the two germline ends. CDR1 and CDR2 (germline): LNHDA, SQIVND (reference sequence).

A few counts support this clone. The junction differs from germline at one of its ends, possibly a read error. The rearrangement uses TRBV7-9 and TRBJ2-3; a weak D match, TRBD1 (5 bases). The CDR3 runs to 17 residues. Germline V gene sequence: CDR1 SEHNR, CDR2 FQNEAQ (reference sequence). CDR3 amino acids: CSSSLALATVNTDTQYF. CDR3 sequence (DNA): TGTTCCAGCAGCTTAGCACTCGCGACAGTCAACACAGATACGCAGTATTTT.

V is TRBV27 and J is TRBJ2-1; 12 nucleotides agree with TRBD2. Germline V lookup: CDR1 MNHEY, CDR2 SMNVEV (reference sequence). There are 17 residues in the CDR3. The V gene end was trimmed by 1 base and the J gene end by 8 bases; junction bases not matched to a gene: 9. This CDR3 reads CASSLWASGGAQHEQFF. The CDR3, as DNA: TGTGCCAGCAGTTTATGGGCTAGCGGGGGGGCCCAGCATGAGCAGTTCTTC.

Notes on this clone: This sample also contains other DNA sequences that code for the same CDR3. The chain recombines TRBV9 with TRBJ2-5; TRBD2 agrees at 13 bases. Trimming cost V 6 bases and J 1 base; bases outside gene matches: 6. This CDR3 has 16 residues. Looked up from germline, CDR1 is SGDLS and CDR2 is YYNGEE. The CDR3 DNA sequence: TGTGCCAGCACCCTCGGACTAGCGGGGGCCCAAGAGACCCAGTACTTC. This codes for CASTLGLAGAQETQYF. The full variable domain, with the rest looked up from reference TRBV9 and TRBJ2-5, is DSGVTQTPKHLITATGQRVTLRCSPRSGDLSVYWYQQSLDQGLQFLIQYYNGEERAKGNILERFSAQQFPDLHSELNLSSLELGDSALYFCASTLGLAGAQETQYFGPGTRLLVL.

This chain links TRBV7-2 with TRBJ2-7; tentative D call: TRBD2 (5 bases). V lost 4 bases and J 3 bases, leaving 13 bases between the germline ends. Germline lookup yields CDR1 SGHTA and CDR2 FQGNSA. This CDR3 has 14 amino acids. DNA for the CDR3: TGTGCCAGCAGCTCCGGACTGCCTTTCTACGAGCAGTACTTC. Protein: CASSSGLPFYEQYF.

This clone was detected a few times. V gene TRBV5-4 combines with J gene TRBJ2-5; 10 positions agree with TRBD2. This CDR3 has 17 amino acids. V was clipped by 0 bases and J by 4 bases; unmatched bases: 9. Germline CDR1 and CDR2: SGHNT and YYREEE (reference sequence). The CDR3 loop reads CASSLGGLAGGGETQYF. In nucleotides, the CDR3 is TGTGCCAGCAGCTTGGGGGGCTTAGCGGGGGGCGGAGAGACCCAGTACTTC.

The chain's CDR3 is CASSSRDRGYEQYF. The CDR3 DNA sequence: TGTGCCAGCAGCTCAAGGGACAGGGGATACGAGCAGTACTTC. The V gene is TRBV14, the J gene TRBJ2-7; 10 positions agree with TRBD1. The CDR3 is 14 amino acids. Germline CDR1 reads SGHDN; CDR2 reads FVKESK. Trimming at V came to 5 bases and at J to 4 bases, leaving 5 bases not matched to a gene.

The chain uses TRBV6-1 and TRBJ2-3; D remains ambiguous. The CDR3 covers 14 residues. Germline lookup yields CDR1 MNHNS and CDR2 SASEGT. Trimming removed 3 bases from V and 0 bases from J, with 7 bases in between. The CDR3 here is CASSESFSTDTQYF. DNA for the CDR3: TGTGCCAGCAGTGAGTCCTTCAGCACAGATACGCAGTATTTT.

The chain has TRBV6-5 and TRBJ1-4; no definite D call. The CDR3 contains 16 residues. V was pared by 0 bases and J by 2 bases, with 10 bases between. Looked up from germline, CDR1 is MNHEY and CDR2 is SVGAGI. The CDR3 DNA reads TGTGCCAGCAGTTACTCGAGGGTTCGGACTAATGAAAAACTGTTTTTT. This encodes CASSYSRVRTNEKLFF.

A single count supports this clone. V and J are TRBV9 and TRBJ2-3; 9 positions agree with TRBD2. The CDR3 covers 17 residues. Germline V gene sequence: CDR1 SGDLS, CDR2 YYNGEE. V dropped 0 bases and J dropped 6; count of bases not matched to a gene: 11. CDR3 nucleotides: TGTGCCAGCAGCGTAGACGGACTAGGCCTAGCGGGGGATACGCAGTATTTT. This sequence encodes CASSVDGLGLAGDTQYF.

This clone occurred once. The chain couples TRBV29-1 to TRBJ2-3, with 7 bases lining up with TRBD1. Germline trimming cut 4 bases from V and 2 bases from J; bases unmatched to any gene: 12. The germline V gene encodes CDR1 SQVTM and CDR2 ANQGSEA. CDR3 size: 16 residues. DNA for the CDR3: TGCAGCGTTGCCCGACAGGGTAGGGTTGCCACAGATACGCAGTATTTT. Translating gives CSVARQGRVATDTQYF.

This clone was found a few times. This chain links TRBV6-6 with TRBJ1-4; 9 bases are shared with TRBD1. Germline V CDR1 and CDR2: MNHNY, SVGAGI (reference sequence). Trimming cost V 10 bases and J 7 bases; bases outside gene matches: 4. The CDR3 is 12 residues long. The CDR3 bases are TGTGCCACCGGGGACAGGGTTGAAAAACTGTTTTTT. This translates into CATGDRVEKLFF.

CDR3 sequence: CASGEDRAYNEQFF. The CDR3 DNA reads TGTGCCAGCGGTGAGGACAGAGCCTACAATGAGCAGTTCTTC. This chain connects TRBV6-6 to TRBJ2-1; TRBD1 might be the D (6 bases). This CDR3 has 14 residues. V was cut by 8 bases and J by 2 bases, with 13 bases left in between. Germline lookup yields CDR1 MNHNY and CDR2 SVGAGI (reference sequence).

V gene TRBV4-2 combines with J gene TRBJ2-7, with a tentative D call TRBD1 (6 bases). Germline V gene sequence: CDR1 LGHNA, CDR2 YNFKEQ. The CDR3 is 14 amino acids. Between the trimmed V and J ends, which lost 0 bases and 4 bases, there was a span of 10 bases. Written as DNA, the CDR3 is TGTGCCAGCAGCCAAGAACCAGGGGTTTACGAGCAGTACTTC. Its translation: CASSQEPGVYEQYF.

The chain has TRBV19 and TRBJ1-4; D may be TRBD1 (6 bases). V dropped 3 bases and J dropped 8 bases, with 13 bases sitting between them. This CDR3 contains 14 residues. CDR1 and CDR2 (germline): LNHDA, SQIVND (reference sequence). The CDR3: CASSIDRIGEKLFF. The CDR3 DNA follows: TGTGCCAGTAGTATCGACAGGATCGGCGAAAAACTGTTTTTT.

The chain joins TRBV10-2 to TRBJ1-3; D uncertain. Germline loops: CDR1 WSHSY, CDR2 SAAADI. V lost 0 bases and J 0 bases, leaving 9 bases between the germline ends. The CDR3 totals 16 residues. The CDR3 reads CASSESGMNSGNTIYF. The CDR3 coding sequence is TGCGCCAGCAGTGAGTCGGGCATGAACTCTGGAAACACCATATATTTT.

The V gene is TRBV7-2, the J gene TRBJ1-4, with TRBD1 identical over 12 bases. Looked up from germline, CDR1 is SGHTA and CDR2 is FQGNSA. Trimming at V came to 3 bases and at J to 4 bases, leaving 9 bases not matched to a gene. This CDR3 region has 18 residues. In DNA, the CDR3 is TGTGCCAGCAGCTTTGGGGGACAGGGGGCCTATTTTAATGAAAAACTGTTTTTT. This codes for CASSFGGQGAYFNEKLFF.

Of note for this clone: Other DNA variants within this sample encode the same CDR3. The chain uses TRBV7-9 and TRBJ1-2; possibly TRBD1 for D (6 bases). The germline V gene encodes CDR1 SEHNR and CDR2 FQNEAQ (reference sequence). The CDR3 totals 13 residues. V was cut by 1 base and J by 3 bases, with 6 bases left in between. CDR3 bases: TGTGCCAGCAGCTTAGGGACAGACTATGGCTACACCTTC. The encoded protein is CASSLGTDYGYTF.

As DNA, the CDR3 is TGTGCCAGCAGTGAACTGGCCTCCCCCTACGAGCAGTACTTC. Its translation: CASSELASPYEQYF. The chain employs TRBV2 and TRBJ2-7; D is undetermined. Germline V gene data show CDR1 as SNHLY and CDR2 as FYNNEI. This CDR3 is built from 14 residues. V was cut by 2 bases and J by 2 bases, with 10 bases left in between. The complete variable domain, with remaining parts taken from reference TRBV2 and TRBJ2-7, reads EPEVTQTPSHQVTQMGQEVILRCVPISNHLYFYWYRQILGQKVEFLVSFYNNEISEKSEIFDDQFSVERPDGSNFTLKIRSTKLEDSAMYFCASSELASPYEQYFGPGTRLTVT.